The 7 T cell receptor beta chains listed next were all sequenced from one sample in a study of T cell responses to AZD1222 COVID-19 vaccine (dated by TCRdb to the early 2020s). What the time point label conveys for this sample: baseline before first vaccination. The sample's treatment or condition label, in plain terms: meningococcal conjugate vaccine given as trial control. The library was prepared using the immunoSEQ multiplex PCR assay. What TCRdb holds here is the immuneACCESS table cut down to in-frame rearrangements. Part of the clones is not present; checked against another copy, under half of the missing clones reflect an unresolved V gene, and the others are unexplained. This sample is represented by tens of thousands of clones; 75% to 95% of them were singletons. 4.5% to 5.5% of the sample is taken by the ten largest. The sample in question was peripheral blood, obtained on day 0 of MenACWY control vaccination. These receptors all stem from an adult in good health.

This clone was observed once. The chain combines TRBV4-1 with TRBJ1-6, with a weak D call TRBD1 (6 bases). CDR3 size: 15 residues. Trimming took 4 bases from V and 10 from J, leaving 17 bases between them. The germline V gene has CDR1 MGHRA and CDR2 YSYEKL. The CDR3 DNA is TGCGCCAGCAGCCCCACTGACAGGTCGGGCTCACCCCTCCACTTT. Residues: CASSPTDRSGSPLHF.

The chain carries TRBV7-9 and TRBJ1-4; D remains ambiguous. Germline V gene sequence: CDR1 SEHNR, CDR2 FQNEAQ (reference sequence). V was shortened by 10 bases and J by 8 bases, with 17 bases between the two germline ends. The CDR3 sequence is 13 residues long. CDR3 amino acids: CATEGKLGEKLFF. CDR3 nucleotide sequence: TGTGCCACAGAGGGAAAATTGGGAGAAAAACTGTTTTTT.

The chain uses TRBV29-1 and TRBJ1-1; D unresolved. This CDR3 contains 12 residues. Germline V gene data show CDR1 as SQVTM and CDR2 as ANQGSEA. V lost 3 bases and J lost 3, with 8 bases in between. DNA for the CDR3: TGCAGCGTTGAGAGGGCGGACACTGAAGCTTTCTTT. Its protein is CSVERADTEAFF.

The genes are TRBV24-1 and TRBJ1-1; TRBD1 matches at 7 bases. J gave up 5 bases and V 3 bases, and 2 bases lay outside the gene matches. Germline V gene data show CDR1 as KGHDR and CDR2 as SFDVKD. CDR3 length: 13 amino acids. This CDR3 reads CATSDLRGTEAFF. In DNA, the CDR3 is TGTGCCACCAGTGATCTCAGGGGGACTGAAGCTTTCTTT.

The rearrangement joins TRBV6-5 to TRBJ1-1; D may be TRBD1 (6 bases). V lost 7 bases and J 7 bases, leaving 19 bases between the germline ends. There are 14 residues in the CDR3. Per germline, CDR1 MNHEY and CDR2 SVGAGI. The CDR3, as DNA: TGTGCCAGCAATAAAGTGACAGGCTACGGTGAAGCTTTCTTT. Translated, it gives CASNKVTGYGEAFF.

V gene TRBV19 combines with J gene TRBJ1-5; no clear D. Germline V gene sequence: CDR1 LNHDA, CDR2 SQIVND (reference sequence). Trimming took off 7 bases at V and 2 bases at J, with 9 bases between the two ends. The CDR3 has 13 amino acids. The CDR3 DNA follows: TGTGCCAGTACCGCATTTGGCAATCAGCCCCAGCATTTT. Its protein product is CASTAFGNQPQHF.

The chain joins TRBV7-9 to TRBJ1-1, with D maybe TRBD1 (6 bases). The CDR3 covers 14 residues. Trimming took off 6 bases at V and 1 base at J, with 12 bases between the two ends. Germline V gives CDR1 SEHNR, CDR2 FQNEAQ (reference sequence). The CDR3 DNA reads as TGTGCCAGCAGTCTGGGGGGCCGGAACACTGAAGCTTTCTTT. Amino acid sequence: CASSLGGRNTEAFF. Variable domain in full (rest from reference TRBV7-9 and TRBJ1-1): DTGVSQNPRHKITKRGQNVTFRCDPISEHNRLYWYRQTLGQGPEFLTYFQNEAQLEKSRLLSDRFSAERPKGSFSTLEIQRTEQGDSAMYLCASSLGGRNTEAFFGQGTRLTVV.